This T cell receptor beta chain appears in the sequencing data of a study of T cell responses to AZD1222 COVID-19 vaccine. General study results and limits: Donors, mostly white British, included more females; clonal diversity was possibly underestimated.

Repertoires were generated with immunoSEQ multiplex PCR, while TCRdb's copy carries only in-frame clones and drops some. The data contain 100,000 or so clones, about 83% of them singletons. With 2 bases removed from V and 1 base from J, the gap between germline ends came to 9 bases. The CDR3 sequence is 14 residues long. The germline gives CDR1 SGHRS, CDR2 YFSETQ. In the case of this clone: The antigen remains undetermined.

The sequences come from peripheral blood, collected on day 0 of AZD1222 vaccination. The chain couples TRBV5-1 to TRBJ2-5; possibly TRBD2 for D (5 bases). This clonotype was sampled from an adult in good health. The CDR3 DNA sequence: TGCGCCAGCAGCTTAGGAACTAGCCAAGAGACCCAGTACTTC. Protein: CASSLGTSQETQYF.